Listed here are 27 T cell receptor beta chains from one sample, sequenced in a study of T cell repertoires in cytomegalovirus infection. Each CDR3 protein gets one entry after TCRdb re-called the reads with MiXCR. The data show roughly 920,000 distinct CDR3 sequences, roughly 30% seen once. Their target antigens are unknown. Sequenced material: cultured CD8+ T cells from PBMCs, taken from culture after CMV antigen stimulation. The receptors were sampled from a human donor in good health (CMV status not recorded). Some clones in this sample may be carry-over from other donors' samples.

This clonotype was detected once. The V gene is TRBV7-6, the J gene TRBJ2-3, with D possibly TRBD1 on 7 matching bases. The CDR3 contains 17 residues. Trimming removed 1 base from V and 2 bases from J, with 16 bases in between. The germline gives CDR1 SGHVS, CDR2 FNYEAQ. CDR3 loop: CASSLVGRDRNTDTQYF. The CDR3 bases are TGTGCCAGCAGCTTAGTAGGGCGGGACAGAAACACAGATACGCAGTATTTT.

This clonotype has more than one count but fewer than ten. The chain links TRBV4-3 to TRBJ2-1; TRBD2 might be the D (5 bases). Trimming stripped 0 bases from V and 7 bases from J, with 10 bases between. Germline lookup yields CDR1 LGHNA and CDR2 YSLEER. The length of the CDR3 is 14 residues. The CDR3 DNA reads TGCGCCAGCAGCCAAGAACGCGGGTCGAATGAGCAGTTCTTC. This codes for CASSQERGSNEQFF.

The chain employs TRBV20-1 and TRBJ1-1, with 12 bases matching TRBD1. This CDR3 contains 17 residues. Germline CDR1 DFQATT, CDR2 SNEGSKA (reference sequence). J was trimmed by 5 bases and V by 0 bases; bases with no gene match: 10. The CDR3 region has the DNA TGCAGTGCTAGAGACCGGGACAGGGGGCGCTTAGGTACTGAAGCTTTCTTT. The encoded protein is CSARDRDRGRLGTEAFF.

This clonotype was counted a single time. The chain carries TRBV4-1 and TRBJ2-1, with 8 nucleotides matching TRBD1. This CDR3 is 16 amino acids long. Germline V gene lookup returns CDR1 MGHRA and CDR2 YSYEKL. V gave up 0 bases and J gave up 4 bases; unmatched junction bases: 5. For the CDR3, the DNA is TGCGCCAGCAGCCAAGAATCAGGGACAGGATACAATGAGCAGTTCTTC. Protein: CASSQESGTGYNEQFF.

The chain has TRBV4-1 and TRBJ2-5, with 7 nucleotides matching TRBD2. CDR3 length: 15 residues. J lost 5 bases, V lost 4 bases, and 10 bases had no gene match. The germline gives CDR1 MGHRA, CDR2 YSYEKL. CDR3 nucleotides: TGCGCCAGCAGCCCCGGGGAGGGGTGGGGGGAGACCCAGTACTTC. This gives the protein CASSPGEGWGETQYF.

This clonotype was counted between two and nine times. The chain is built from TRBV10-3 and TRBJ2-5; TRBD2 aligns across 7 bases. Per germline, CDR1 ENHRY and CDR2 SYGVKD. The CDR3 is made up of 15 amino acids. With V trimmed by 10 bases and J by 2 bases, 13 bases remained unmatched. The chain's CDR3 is CATEPRGEGQETQYF. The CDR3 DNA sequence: TGTGCCACCGAACCCCGGGGGGAGGGACAAGAGACCCAGTACTTC.

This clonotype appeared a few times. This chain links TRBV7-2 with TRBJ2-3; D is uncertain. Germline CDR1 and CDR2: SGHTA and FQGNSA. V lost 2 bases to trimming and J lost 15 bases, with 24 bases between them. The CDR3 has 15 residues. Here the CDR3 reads CASSLSPRIRRTVYF. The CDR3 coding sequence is TGTGCCAGCAGCTTATCCCCTAGGATCCGAAGAACGGTCTATTTT.

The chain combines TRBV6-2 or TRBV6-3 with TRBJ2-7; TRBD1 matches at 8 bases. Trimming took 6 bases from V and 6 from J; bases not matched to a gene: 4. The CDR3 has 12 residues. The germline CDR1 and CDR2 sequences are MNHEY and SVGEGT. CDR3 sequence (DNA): TGTGCCAGCAGCCCACAGGGGGTCGAGCAGTACGTC. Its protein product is CASSPQGVEQYV.

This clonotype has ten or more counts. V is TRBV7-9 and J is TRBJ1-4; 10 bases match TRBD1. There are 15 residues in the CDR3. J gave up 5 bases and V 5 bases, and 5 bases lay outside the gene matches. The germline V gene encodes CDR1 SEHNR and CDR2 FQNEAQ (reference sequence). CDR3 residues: CASSPRQGANEKLFF. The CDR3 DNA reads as TGTGCCAGCAGCCCTCGACAGGGGGCGAATGAAAAACTGTTTTTT.

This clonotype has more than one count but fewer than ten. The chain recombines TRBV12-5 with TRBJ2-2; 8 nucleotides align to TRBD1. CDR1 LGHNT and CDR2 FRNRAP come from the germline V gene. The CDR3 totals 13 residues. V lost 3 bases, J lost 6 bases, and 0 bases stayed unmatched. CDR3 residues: CASGLQGAGELFF. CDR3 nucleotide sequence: TGTGCTAGTGGTTTACAGGGGGCCGGGGAGCTGTTTTTT.

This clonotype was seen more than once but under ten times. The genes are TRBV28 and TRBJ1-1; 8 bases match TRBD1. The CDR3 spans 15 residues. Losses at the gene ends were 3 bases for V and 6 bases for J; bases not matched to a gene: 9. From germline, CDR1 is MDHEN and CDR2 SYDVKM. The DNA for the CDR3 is TGTGCCAGCAGTTTCCTCTGGGACAGGTCATCTGAAGCTTTCTTT. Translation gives CASSFLWDRSSEAFF.

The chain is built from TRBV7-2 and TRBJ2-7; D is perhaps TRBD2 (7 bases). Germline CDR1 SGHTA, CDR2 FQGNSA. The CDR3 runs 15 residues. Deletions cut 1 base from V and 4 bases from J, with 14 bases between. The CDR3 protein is CASSLEWGGLYEQYF. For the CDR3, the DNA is TGTGCCAGCAGCTTAGAATGGGGGGGCTTGTACGAGCAGTACTTC.

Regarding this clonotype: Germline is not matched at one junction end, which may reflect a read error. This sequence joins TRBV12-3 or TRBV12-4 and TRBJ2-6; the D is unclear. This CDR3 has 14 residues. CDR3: CASIRYSGTNVLTF. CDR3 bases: TGTGCCAGCATCCGGTACTCTGGGACCAACGTCCTGACTTTC.

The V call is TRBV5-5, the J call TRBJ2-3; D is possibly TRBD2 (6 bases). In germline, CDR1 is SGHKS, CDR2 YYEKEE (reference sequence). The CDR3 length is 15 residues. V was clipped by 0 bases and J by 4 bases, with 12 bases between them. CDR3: CASSLGLEDPDTQYF. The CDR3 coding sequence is TGTGCCAGCAGCTTGGGACTAGAAGACCCAGATACGCAGTATTTT.

The CDR3 here is CASSHRGRKETQYF. The CDR3 DNA is TGTGCCAGCAGCCACAGGGGTCGTAAAGAGACCCAGTACTTC. This chain joins TRBV13 and TRBJ2-5; 7 nucleotides align to TRBD1. Germline CDR1 PRHDT, CDR2 FYEKMQ (reference sequence). V lost 5 bases to trimming and J lost 3 bases; unmatched junction nucleotides: 6. The CDR3 loop spans 14 amino acids.

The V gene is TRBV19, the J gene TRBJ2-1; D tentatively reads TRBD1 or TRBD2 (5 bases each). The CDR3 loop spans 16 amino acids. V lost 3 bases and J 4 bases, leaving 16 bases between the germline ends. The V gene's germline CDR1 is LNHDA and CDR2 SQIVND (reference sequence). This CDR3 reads CASSIIRDGYYNEQFF. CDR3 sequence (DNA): TGTGCCAGTAGTATCATACGGGACGGGTATTACAATGAGCAGTTCTTC. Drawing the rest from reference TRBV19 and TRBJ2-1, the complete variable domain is DGGITQSPKYLFRKEGQNVTLSCEQNLNHDAMYWYRQDPGQGLRLIYYSQIVNDFQKGDIAEGYSVSREKKESFPLTVTSAQKNPTAFYLCASSIIRDGYYNEQFFGPGTRLTVL.

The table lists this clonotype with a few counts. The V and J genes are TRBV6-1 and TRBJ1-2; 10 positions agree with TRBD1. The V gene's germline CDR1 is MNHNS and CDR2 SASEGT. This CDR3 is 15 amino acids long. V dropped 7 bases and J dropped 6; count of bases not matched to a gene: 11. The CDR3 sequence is CASTLMTGGANGYTF. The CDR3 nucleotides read TGTGCCAGCACGCTGATGACAGGGGGCGCGAATGGCTACACCTTC.

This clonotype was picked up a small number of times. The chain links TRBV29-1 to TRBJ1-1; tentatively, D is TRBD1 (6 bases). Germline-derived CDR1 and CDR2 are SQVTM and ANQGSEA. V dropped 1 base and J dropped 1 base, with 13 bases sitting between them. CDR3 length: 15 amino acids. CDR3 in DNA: TGCAGCGTTGAAGCGCGCTCGACAGGGAACACTGAAGCTTTCTTT. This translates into CSVEARSTGNTEAFF.

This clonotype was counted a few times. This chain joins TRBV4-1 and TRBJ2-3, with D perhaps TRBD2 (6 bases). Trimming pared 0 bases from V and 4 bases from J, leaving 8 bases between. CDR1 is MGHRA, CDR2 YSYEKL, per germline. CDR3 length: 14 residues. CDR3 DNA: TGCGCCAGCAGCCAAGAGGAGGGGTCAGATACGCAGTATTTT. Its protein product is CASSQEEGSDTQYF.

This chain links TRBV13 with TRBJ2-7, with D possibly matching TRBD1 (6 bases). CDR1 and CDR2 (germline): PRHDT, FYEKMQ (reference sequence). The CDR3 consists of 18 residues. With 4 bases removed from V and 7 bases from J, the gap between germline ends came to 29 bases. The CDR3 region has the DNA TGTGCCAGCAGCTCACAAATCCGGGACAAAAAGGATTGGGGTGAGCAGTACTTC. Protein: CASSSQIRDKKDWGEQYF.

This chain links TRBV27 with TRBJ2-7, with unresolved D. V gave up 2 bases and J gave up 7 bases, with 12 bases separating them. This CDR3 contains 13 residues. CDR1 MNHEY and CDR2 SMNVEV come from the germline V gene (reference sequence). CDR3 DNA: TGTGCCAGCAGTTTAGGCCCGGCATGGGAGCAGTACTTC. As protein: CASSLGPAWEQYF.

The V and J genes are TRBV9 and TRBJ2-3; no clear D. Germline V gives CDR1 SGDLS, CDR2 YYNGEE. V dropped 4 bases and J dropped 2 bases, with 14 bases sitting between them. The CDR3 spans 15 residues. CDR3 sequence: CASSPRPGPTDTQYF. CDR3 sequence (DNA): TGTGCCAGCAGCCCCCGACCGGGCCCCACAGATACGCAGTATTTT.

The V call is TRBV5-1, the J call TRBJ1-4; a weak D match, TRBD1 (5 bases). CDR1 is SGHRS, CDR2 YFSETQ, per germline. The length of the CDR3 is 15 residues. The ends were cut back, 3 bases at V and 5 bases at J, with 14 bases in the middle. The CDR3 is CASSSAREVNEKLFF. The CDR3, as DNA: TGCGCCAGCAGCTCAGCCAGGGAGGTGAATGAAAAACTGTTTTTT.

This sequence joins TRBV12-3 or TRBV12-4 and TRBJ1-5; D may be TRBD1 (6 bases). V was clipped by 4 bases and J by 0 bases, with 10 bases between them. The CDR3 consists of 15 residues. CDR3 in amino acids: CASSSQGFSNQPQHF. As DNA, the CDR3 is TGTGCCAGCAGTTCACAGGGATTTAGCAATCAGCCCCAGCATTTT.

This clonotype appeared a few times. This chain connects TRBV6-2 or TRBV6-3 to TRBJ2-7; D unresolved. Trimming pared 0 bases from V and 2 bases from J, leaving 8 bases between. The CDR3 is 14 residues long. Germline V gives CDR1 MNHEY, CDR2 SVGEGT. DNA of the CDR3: TGTGCCAGCAGTTACTCAGGGCCCACCTACGAGCAGTACGTC. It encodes CASSYSGPTYEQYV.

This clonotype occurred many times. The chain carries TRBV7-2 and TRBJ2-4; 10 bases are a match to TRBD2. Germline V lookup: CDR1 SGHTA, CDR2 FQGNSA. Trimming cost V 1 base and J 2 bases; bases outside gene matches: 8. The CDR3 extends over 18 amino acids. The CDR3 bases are TGTGCCAGCAGCTTAGGCTCAAGAGCGGGGGGGCCCAAAAACATTCAGTACTTC. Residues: CASSLGSRAGGPKNIQYF.

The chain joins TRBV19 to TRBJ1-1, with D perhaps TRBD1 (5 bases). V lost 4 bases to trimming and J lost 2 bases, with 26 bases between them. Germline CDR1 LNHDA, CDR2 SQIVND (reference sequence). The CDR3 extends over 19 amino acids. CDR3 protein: CASSSFESGTLGPNTEAFF. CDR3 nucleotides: TGTGCCAGTAGTAGTTTTGAATCCGGGACCCTTGGGCCTAACACTGAAGCTTTCTTT. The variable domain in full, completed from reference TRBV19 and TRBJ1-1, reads DGGITQSPKYLFRKEGQNVTLSCEQNLNHDAMYWYRQDPGQGLRLIYYSQIVNDFQKGDIAEGYSVSREKKESFPLTVTSAQKNPTAFYLCASSSFESGTLGPNTEAFFGQGTRLTVV.